A selection of T cell receptor beta chains follows, all from one sample in a study of cytomegalovirus exposure and HLA in healthy donors. Assay used: immunoSEQ multiplex PCR; TCRdb lists only in-frame clones, some missing. The data hold approximately 150,000 clones, with around 82% observed a single time. Material for sequencing was PBMCs. The receptors were gathered from a man aged 25 to 40 in good health and CMV-seronegative. The CDR3 runs from the conserved cysteine through the conserved F or W. Fields, in order: D gene, V gene, J gene, clone size, CDR3 protein, CDR3 DNA. A D gene is named only where the DNA matches it firmly. Size values are once, few and many counts, or a class for expanded clones, and some rows have none.

TRBD1	TRBV11-2	TRBJ2-7	NA	CASSFRDRVYEQYF	TGTGCCAGCAGCTTCCGGGACAGGGTGTACGAGCAGTACTTC
NA	TRBV5-1	TRBJ2-3	NA	CASSSGVSTDTQYF	TGCGCCAGCAGCTCGGGGGTGAGCACAGATACGCAGTATTTT
NA	TRBV7-8	TRBJ1-2	NA	CASSLLREVYGYTF	TGTGCCAGCAGCTTACTCAGGGAGGTCTATGGCTACACCTTC
NA	TRBV5-1	TRBJ2-2	NA	CASSLAFGGTGELFF	TGCGCCAGCAGCTTGGCCTTCGGGGGTACCGGGGAGCTGTTTTTT
NA	TRBV28	TRBJ1-1	NA	CASSPPETLVPEAFF	TGTGCCAGCAGTCCTCCGGAGACTCTGGTCCCTGAAGCTTTCTTT
TRBD1	TRBV28	TRBJ1-5	few	CASRAQNRGHGNQPQHF	TGTGCCAGCAGGGCCCAAAACAGGGGGCACGGCAATCAGCCCCAGCATTTT
TRBD1	TRBV29-1	TRBJ1-1	NA	CSVSTGVNTEAFF	TGCAGCGTTTCGACAGGGGTGAACACTGAAGCTTTCTTT
TRBD2	TRBV14	TRBJ2-1	NA	CASSQLAGGSEQFF	TGTGCCAGCAGCCAGCTAGCGGGGGGGTCTGAGCAGTTCTTC
NA	TRBV7-6	TRBJ1-2	once	CASSLLDGESHGYTF	TGTGCCAGCAGCCTACTGGACGGGGAGAGTCATGGCTACACCTTC
TRBD2	TRBV14	TRBJ2-7	NA	CASSQETSGRRPYYEQYF	TGTGCCAGCAGCCAAGAGACTAGCGGGAGAAGGCCGTACTACGAGCAGTACTTC
NA	TRBV11-2	TRBJ2-1	NA	CATRLGGEQFF	TGTGCCACCCGCCTAGGGGGTGAGCAGTTCTTC
TRBD2	TRBV11-3	TRBJ2-2	NA	CASSRFSGRYTGELFF	TGTGCCAGCAGCCGTTTTAGCGGGAGATACACCGGGGAGCTGTTTTTT
TRBD1	TRBV28	TRBJ1-2	NA	CASSTRGPYGYTF	TGTGCCAGCAGTACCAGGGGGCCCTATGGCTACACCTTC
NA	TRBV7-2	TRBJ2-1	NA	CASSDQGNEQFF	TGTGCCAGCAGCGACCAGGGCAATGAGCAGTTCTTC
NA	TRBV5-5	TRBJ2-3	NA	CASSLSRGIEFDTQYF	TGTGCCAGCAGCTTGAGTAGGGGAATAGAATTCGATACGCAGTATTTT
NA	TRBV6-5	TRBJ1-4	NA	CASSYSSGNEKLFF	TGTGCCAGCAGTTACTCGTCGGGGAATGAAAAACTGTTTTTT
TRBD1	TRBV6-6	TRBJ2-1	NA	CASSDRGSSPHEQFF	TGTGCCAGCAGCGACAGGGGGTCGAGCCCCCATGAGCAGTTCTTC
TRBD1	TRBV9	TRBJ2-3	NA	CASSVQGAVTDTQYF	TGTGCCAGCAGCGTTCAGGGGGCGGTTACAGATACGCAGTATTTT
NA	TRBV4-3	TRBJ2-7	NA	CASSQFHQGLRGNEQYF	TGCGCCAGCAGCCAATTTCATCAAGGTCTAAGGGGAAACGAGCAGTACTTC
TRBD1	TRBV27	TRBJ2-1	NA	CASGISGGYNEQFF	TGTGCCAGTGGGATATCAGGGGGCTACAATGAGCAGTTCTTC
NA	TRBV6-5	TRBJ2-7	medium-sized	CASRNQGGYEQYF	TGTGCCAGCAGAAACCAGGGAGGCTACGAGCAGTACTTC
NA	TRBV11-2	TRBJ2-3	NA	CASTRAAGGTDTQYF	TGTGCCAGCACGAGGGCGGCTGGAGGCACAGATACGCAGTATTTT
NA	TRBV5-6	TRBJ2-3	NA	CASSLLPLATGSTDTQYF	TGTGCCAGCAGCTTGTTGCCACTAGCGACAGGTAGCACAGATACGCAGTATTTT
NA	TRBV19	TRBJ1-5	once	CASSIESTRVSNQPQHF	TGTGCCAGTAGTATAGAATCCACCAGGGTAAGCAATCAGCCCCAGCATTTT
TRBD2	TRBV4-1	TRBJ2-4	NA	CASSQGLALTPLAKNIQYF	TGCGCCAGCAGCCAAGGACTAGCGTTAACCCCATTAGCCAAAAACATTCAGTACTTC
TRBD2	TRBV13	TRBJ2-1	NA	CASSPSGGPYNEQFF	TGTGCCAGCAGCCCTTCGGGGGGGCCATACAATGAGCAGTTCTTC
NA	TRBV6-6	TRBJ1-2	few	CASSYSGQVDGYTF	TGTGCCAGCAGTTACTCCGGCCAGGTTGATGGCTACACCTTC
TRBD1	TRBV7-9	TRBJ1-2	NA	CASRLGQGYGYTF	TGTGCCAGCAGACTAGGACAGGGCTATGGCTACACCTTC
NA	TRBV5-6	TRBJ1-5	NA	CASSLAGEQGGDQPQHF	TGTGCCAGCAGCTTGGCCGGGGAACAAGGGGGGGATCAGCCCCAGCATTTT
TRBD1	TRBV14	TRBJ2-7	NA	CASSPYDGTGFSYEQYF	TGTGCCAGCAGCCCATACGACGGGACAGGCTTCTCCTACGAGCAGTACTTC
TRBD1	TRBV5-4	TRBJ2-5	NA	CASSQQGQGETQYF	TGTGCCAGCAGCCAACAGGGACAGGGTGAGACCCAGTACTTC
NA	TRBV14	TRBJ1-4	NA	CASSQVRASTNEKLFF	TGTGCCAGCAGCCAAGTGAGGGCCAGCACTAATGAAAAACTGTTTTTT
TRBD2	TRBV5-4	TRBJ2-7	NA	CASSPPLAANYEQYF	TGTGCCAGCAGCCCTCCCCTAGCGGCAAATTACGAGCAGTACTTC
NA	TRBV28	TRBJ1-5	once	CASRTPTRLTGGNQPQHF	TGTGCCAGCCGAACCCCCACCCGACTGACGGGGGGAAATCAGCCCCAGCATTTT
TRBD1	TRBV5-1	TRBJ1-4	NA	CASSLTGTGGREELFF	TGCGCCAGCAGCTTGACCGGGACAGGGGGCCGGGAGGAACTGTTTTTT
TRBD1	TRBV29-1	TRBJ1-2	few	CSVGQGAPGYTF	TGCAGCGTTGGACAGGGGGCGCCTGGCTACACCTTC
TRBD2	TRBV2	TRBJ2-3	NA	CASSEERGSPYF	TGTGCCAGCAGTGAAGAGCGGGGGTCCCCGTATTTT
NA	TRBV15	TRBJ2-1	NA	CATSSSRGSYNEQFF	TGTGCCACCAGCAGTTCTAGGGGTAGCTACAATGAGCAGTTCTTC
NA	TRBV28	TRBJ1-2	once	CASSLTGGASRNYGYTF	TGTGCCAGCAGTTTGACGGGCGGGGCATCCAGGAACTATGGCTACACCTTC
NA	TRBV9	TRBJ2-2	NA	CASSVYQGGTGELFF	TGTGCCAGCAGCGTATATCAGGGGGGAACCGGGGAGCTGTTTTTT
TRBD2	TRBV27	TRBJ2-7	NA	CASRGLAGRPYEQYF	TGTGCCAGCCGAGGTCTAGCGGGGAGACCCTACGAGCAGTACTTC
TRBD1	TRBV27	TRBJ2-7	NA	CASSYSRGDRGTEEQYF	TGTGCCAGCAGTTATTCCCGGGGGGACAGGGGAACAGAAGAGCAGTACTTC
NA	TRBV2	TRBJ2-2	NA	CASEQGNPLNTGELFF	TGTGCCAGCGAGCAGGGGAACCCTCTAAACACCGGGGAGCTGTTTTTT
TRBD1	TRBV5-1	TRBJ2-3	NA	CASSLGQVRGDTQYF	TGCGCCAGCAGCCTGGGACAGGTCCGGGGAGATACGCAGTATTTT
TRBD1	TRBV7-6	TRBJ1-1	NA	CASSYTPRDRGTEAFF	TGTGCCAGCAGCTACACCCCACGCGACAGGGGAACTGAAGCTTTCTTT
NA	TRBV19	TRBJ1-1	NA	CASSIRGEGTEAFF	TGTGCCAGTAGTATTCGGGGGGAAGGGACTGAAGCTTTCTTT
TRBD1	TRBV19	TRBJ2-3	NA	CASSPTGATDTQYF	TGTGCCAGTAGTCCGACAGGGGCCACAGATACGCAGTATTTT
TRBD1	TRBV19	TRBJ2-3	NA	CASSIRTGHADTQYF	TGTGCCAGTAGTATCCGGACAGGTCACGCAGATACGCAGTATTTT
NA	TRBV14	TRBJ2-7	NA	CASSDFLSYEQYF	TGTGCCAGCAGCGACTTCCTATCCTACGAGCAGTACTTC
TRBD1	TRBV11-3	TRBJ2-7	once	CASSSGDRGLSWQYF	TGTGCCAGCAGCTCGGGGGACAGGGGCCTTTCGTGGCAGTACTTC
NA	TRBV27	TRBJ2-2	NA	CASSLSRAGFNGELFF	TGTGCCAGCAGTTTATCTAGGGCAGGGTTCAACGGGGAGCTGTTTTTT
TRBD2	TRBV19	TRBJ2-1	NA	CASSRGGVAGGSYNEQFF	TGTGCCAGTAGCCGTGGCGGGGTAGCGGGAGGTAGCTACAATGAGCAGTTCTTC
NA	TRBV12-5	TRBJ2-2	NA	CASGLSRPANTGELFF	TGTGCTAGTGGTTTGAGCAGGCCCGCGAACACCGGGGAGCTGTTTTTT